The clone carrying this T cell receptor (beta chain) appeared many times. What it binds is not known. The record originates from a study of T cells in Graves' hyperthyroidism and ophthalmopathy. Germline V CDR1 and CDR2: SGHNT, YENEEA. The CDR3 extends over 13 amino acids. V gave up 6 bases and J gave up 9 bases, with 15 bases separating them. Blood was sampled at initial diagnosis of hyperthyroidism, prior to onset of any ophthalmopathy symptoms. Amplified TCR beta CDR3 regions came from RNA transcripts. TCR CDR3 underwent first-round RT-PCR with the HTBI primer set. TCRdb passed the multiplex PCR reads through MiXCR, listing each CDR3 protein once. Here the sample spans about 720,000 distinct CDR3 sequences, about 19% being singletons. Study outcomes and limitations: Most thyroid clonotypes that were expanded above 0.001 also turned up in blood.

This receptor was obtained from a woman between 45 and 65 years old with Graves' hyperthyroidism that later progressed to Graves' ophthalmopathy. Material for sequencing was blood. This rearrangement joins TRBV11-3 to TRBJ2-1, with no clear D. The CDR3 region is CASRGISGGEQFF. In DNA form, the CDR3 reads TGTGCCAGCAGGGGGATTTCGGGTGGTGAGCAGTTCTTC.